This TCR beta chain was observed in a study of T-cell memory formation after mild COVID-19. TCRdb reanalysed the 5' RACE reads using MiXCR and keeps one entry per CDR3 protein. The sample yields hundreds of thousands of distinct CDR3 sequences, 18% seen once. Study results and caveats: The finding that pre-infection memory included some responding clones suggested that cross-reactive memory joined. Mainly CM and EM harbored the contracting CD4+ clones; mainly EMRA harbored the CD8+ ones.

Trimming left V 4 bases short and J 2 bases short, with 8 bases between. The CDR3 length is 14 residues. Germline CDR1 reads KGHDR; CDR2 reads SFDVKD. Only a few counts were recorded for this clonotype. Antigen unknown. Sequences were obtained from PBMCs or a T cell subset sorted from them (not recorded which). The clonotype was recovered from an adult woman who had mild COVID-19 (a few samples of this study predate the infection). Cell type and time point are not known. This chain joins TRBV24-1 and TRBJ2-1; D gene uncertain. The CDR3 sequence is CATSEDVAYNEQFF. CDR3 DNA: TGTGCCACCAGTGAGGACGTCGCCTACAATGAGCAGTTCTTC.